The sequence of this T cell receptor (beta chain) was determined in a study of T cell responses to AZD1222 COVID-19 vaccine. Details on this clone: Antigen unknown.

V was trimmed by 7 bases and J by 0 bases, leaving 13 bases between them. The CDR3 covers 15 residues. Germline CDR1 reads MNHEY; CDR2 reads SVGAGI. Sequenced by immunoSEQ multiplex PCR; TCRdb stores in-frame clones only, minus some. In the table there are approximately 140,000 clones, 75% to 95% of which are singletons. Notes on the study in general: Of the AZD1222 recipients, only 5 or 6 were seropositive at baseline. Spike-specific TCR breadth and depth were elevated following two AZD1222 doses.

The chain is built from TRBV6-5 and TRBJ1-5; D not certain. This receptor was identified in an adult in good health. The material was peripheral blood, obtained on day 0 of MenACWY control vaccination. This CDR3 reads CASTWTADSNQPQHF. DNA for the CDR3: TGTGCCAGCACCTGGACGGCGGATAGCAATCAGCCCCAGCATTTT.